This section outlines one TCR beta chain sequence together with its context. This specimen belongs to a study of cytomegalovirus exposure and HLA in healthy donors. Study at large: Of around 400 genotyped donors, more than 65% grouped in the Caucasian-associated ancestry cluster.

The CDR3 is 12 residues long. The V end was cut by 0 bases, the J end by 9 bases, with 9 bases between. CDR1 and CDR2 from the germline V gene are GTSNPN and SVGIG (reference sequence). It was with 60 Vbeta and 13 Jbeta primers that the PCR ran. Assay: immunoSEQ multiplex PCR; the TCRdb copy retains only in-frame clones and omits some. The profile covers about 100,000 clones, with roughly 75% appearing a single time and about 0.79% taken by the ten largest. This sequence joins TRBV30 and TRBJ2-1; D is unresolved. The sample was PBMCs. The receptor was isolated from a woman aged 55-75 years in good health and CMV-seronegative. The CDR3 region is CAWSVRAFEQFF. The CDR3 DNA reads TGTGCCTGGAGTGTACGAGCTTTTGAGCAGTTCTTC.